The clone carrying this TCR beta chain is judged large. The antigen is undetermined. This CDR3 has 14 residues. The germline V gene encodes CDR1 SGHRS and CDR2 YFSETQ. Trimming took 1 base from V and 5 from J, leaving 13 bases between them. The sample belongs to a study of circulating CD8 cells and anti-PD-1 response in melanoma. The study, taken as a whole, reports: Clonotype sharing was highest between DPOS and TIGIT subsets.

The QIAseq Immune Repertoire TCR panel built the libraries from approximately 15 ng of total RNA. TCRdb re-called the reads through MiXCR, storing one row per CDR3 protein. Found here are about 700 distinct CDR3 sequences, more than 4.5% of them singletons; the top ten hold over 11%. From live CD3+CD8+TCRalphabeta+ cells, four PD-1 and/or TIGIT subsets were sorted. This clonotype was obtained from a human donor with melanoma. The source was CD8+ T cells from PBMCs, collected at baseline or after one month of anti-PD-1 therapy (not recorded which). The J gene is TRBJ2-7, the V gene TRBV5-1; D might be TRBD1 (6 bases). CDR3 nucleotides: TGCGCCAGCAGCTTGTCCAGGGGAGTGAACGAGCAGTACTTC. This encodes CASSLSRGVNEQYF.